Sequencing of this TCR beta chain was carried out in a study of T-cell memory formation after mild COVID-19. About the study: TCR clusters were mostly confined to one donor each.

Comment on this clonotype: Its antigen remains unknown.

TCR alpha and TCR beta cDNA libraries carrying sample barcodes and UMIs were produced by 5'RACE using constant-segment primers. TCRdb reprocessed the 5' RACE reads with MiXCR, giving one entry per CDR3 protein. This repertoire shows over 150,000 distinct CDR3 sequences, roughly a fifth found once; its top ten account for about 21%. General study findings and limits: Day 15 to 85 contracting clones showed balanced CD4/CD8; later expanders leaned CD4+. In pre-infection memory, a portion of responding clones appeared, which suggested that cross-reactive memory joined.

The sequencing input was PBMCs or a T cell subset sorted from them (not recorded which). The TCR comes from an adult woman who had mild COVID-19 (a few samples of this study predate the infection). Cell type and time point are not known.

This chain's CDR3 is CASTADLGGTEAFF. The CDR3 nucleotides are TGTGCCAGCACCGCAGATTTAGGGGGTACTGAAGCTTTCTTT. The genes are TRBV12-3 or TRBV12-4 and TRBJ1-1; TRBD1 is a possible D gene (6 bases). The CDR3 loop spans 14 amino acids. Trimming took 7 bases from V and 5 from J, leaving 17 bases between them.